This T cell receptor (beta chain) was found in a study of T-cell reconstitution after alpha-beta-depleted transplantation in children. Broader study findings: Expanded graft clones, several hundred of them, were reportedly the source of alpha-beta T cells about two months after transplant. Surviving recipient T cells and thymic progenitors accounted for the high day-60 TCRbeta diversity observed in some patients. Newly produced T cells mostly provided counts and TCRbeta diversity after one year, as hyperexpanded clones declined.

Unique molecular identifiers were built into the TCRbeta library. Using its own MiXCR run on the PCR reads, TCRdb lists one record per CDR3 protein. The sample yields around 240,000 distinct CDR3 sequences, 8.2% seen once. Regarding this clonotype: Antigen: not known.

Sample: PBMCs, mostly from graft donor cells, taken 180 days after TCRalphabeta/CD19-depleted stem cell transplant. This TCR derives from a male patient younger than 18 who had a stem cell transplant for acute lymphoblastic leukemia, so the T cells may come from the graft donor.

CDR3 in DNA: TGTGCCAGCAGTGAAGAGGGACTATACGATGAGCAGTTCTTC. Its protein is CASSEEGLYDEQFF. The chain joins TRBV2 to TRBJ2-1, with 7 bases matching TRBD2. This CDR3 has 14 amino acids. V was pared by 1 base and J by 8 bases, with 5 bases of the junction left unmatched. The germline V gene encodes CDR1 SNHLY and CDR2 FYNNEI.